These 24 T cell receptor beta chains originate from one sample sequenced in a study of siplizumab effects on memory and regulatory T cells. Sequencing was performed with immunoSEQ multiplex PCR; in TCRdb, only in-frame clones are kept and a portion is missing. The table lists about 100,000 clones, about 90% of them singletons. The sample was CD4+ T cells sorted from blood. The receptors derive from a human donor in good health.

The chain has TRBV18 and TRBJ2-1, with 8 bases that match TRBD1. This CDR3 region has 15 residues. Germline V gene data show CDR1 as KGHSH and CDR2 as LQKENI. Germline trimming cut 6 bases from V and 9 bases from J; bases unmatched to any gene: 13. CDR3 sequence reads: CASSAGQGYYIEQFF. In nucleotides, the CDR3 is TGTGCCAGCTCCGCCGGACAGGGTTATTATATTGAGCAGTTCTTC.

The J gene is TRBJ2-1, the V gene TRBV19; D not certain. V shed 3 bases and J shed 3 bases, with 0 bases lying between them. The germline V gene encodes CDR1 LNHDA and CDR2 SQIVND (reference sequence). There are 11 residues in the CDR3. Here the CDR3 reads CASSIYNEQFF. The DNA of the CDR3 is TGTGCCAGTAGTATCTACAATGAGCAGTTCTTC.

The chain combines TRBV7-3 with TRBJ2-5; possibly TRBD2 for D (5 bases). V lost 5 bases, J lost 0 bases, and 13 bases lay in between. Per germline, CDR1 SGHTA and CDR2 FQGTGA. CDR3 length: 15 amino acids. As DNA, the CDR3 is TGTGCCAGCAGCCCAGGACGGACTGACCAAGAGACCCAGTACTTC. As protein: CASSPGRTDQETQYF.

The gene calls are TRBV5-1 and TRBJ1-4, with D possibly being TRBD1 (5 bases). V gave up 3 bases and J gave up 7 bases, with 10 bases separating them. The CDR3 length is 13 residues. Per germline, CDR1 SGHRS and CDR2 YFSETQ. The CDR3: CASSSGLTEKLFF. CDR3 DNA: TGCGCCAGCAGCTCGGGACTGACTGAAAAACTGTTTTTT.

This chain connects TRBV5-4 to TRBJ2-3; 7 nucleotides line up with TRBD1. The germline CDR1 and CDR2 sequences are SGHNT and YYREEE (reference sequence). V lost 4 bases and J lost 1; bases outside the gene matches: 3. The CDR3 contains 14 residues. The CDR3: CASSLDRGTDTQYF. The CDR3 DNA is TGTGCCAGCAGCCTAGACAGGGGCACAGATACGCAGTATTTT.

The chain recombines TRBV12-5 with TRBJ2-2; a weak D match, TRBD1 (5 bases). Germline V gene data show CDR1 as LGHNT and CDR2 as FRNRAP. This CDR3 region has 15 residues. V lost 3 bases to trimming and J lost 1 base, with 9 bases between them. The CDR3 DNA is TGTGCTAGTGGTTTTGTGCAGGGGAACACCGGGGAGCTGTTTTTT. It codes for CASGFVQGNTGELFF.

This chain connects TRBV10-3 to TRBJ2-3; 7 bases are shared with TRBD2. With V trimmed by 6 bases and J by 3 bases, 9 bases remained unmatched. This CDR3 is 15 amino acids long. The germline gives CDR1 ENHRY, CDR2 SYGVKD. In DNA form, the CDR3 reads TGTGCCATCAGGCAGGGAACTAGCGAAACAGATACGCAGTATTTT. It translates to CAIRQGTSETDTQYF.

The chain employs TRBV9 and TRBJ1-5, with 9 bases that match TRBD1. From germline, CDR1 is SGDLS and CDR2 YYNGEE. This CDR3 has 15 residues. V lost 4 bases, J lost 3 bases, and 5 bases stayed unmatched. In DNA form, the CDR3 reads TGTGCCAGCAGCCCTGACAGGGGGGACAATCAGCCCCAGCATTTT. This gives the protein CASSPDRGDNQPQHF.

The chain joins TRBV30 to TRBJ1-1; D gene uncertain. V was shortened by 4 bases and J by 3 bases, with 9 bases between the two germline ends. This CDR3 contains 12 residues. CDR1 and CDR2 from the germline V gene are GTSNPN and SVGIG (reference sequence). In DNA form, the CDR3 reads TGTGCCTGGAAGTGGGGTGACACTGAAGCTTTCTTT. Amino acid sequence: CAWKWGDTEAFF.

The chain carries TRBV11-2 and TRBJ1-2; D is perhaps TRBD1 (6 bases). Germline V gene sequence: CDR1 SGHAT, CDR2 FQNNGV. The CDR3 totals 13 residues. V lost 5 bases and J lost 1, with 8 bases in between. CDR3 amino acids: CASSMDSNYGYTF. In DNA, the CDR3 is TGTGCCAGCAGCATGGACAGTAACTATGGCTACACCTTC. The full variable domain, with the rest looked up from reference TRBV11-2 and TRBJ1-2, is EAGVAQSPRYKIIEKRQSVAFWCNPISGHATLYWYQQILGQGPKLLIQFQNNGVVDDSQLPKDRFSAERLKGVDSTLKIQPAKLEDSAVYLCASSMDSNYGYTFGSGTRLTVV.

The CDR3 sequence is CASSEAGLGPFF. In DNA form, the CDR3 reads TGTGCCAGCAGTGAAGCGGGACTGGGGCCGTTCTTC. V gene TRBV2 combines with J gene TRBJ2-1; the D gene is possibly TRBD2 (6 bases). Deletions cut 0 bases from V and 15 bases from J, with 12 bases between. Germline V gives CDR1 SNHLY, CDR2 FYNNEI. The CDR3 spans 12 residues.

V usage is TRBV4-2 and J usage is TRBJ2-1; a possible D gene is TRBD2 (6 bases). V was cut by 1 base and J by 0 bases, with 19 bases left in between. CDR1 is LGHNA, CDR2 YNFKEQ, per germline. This CDR3 contains 19 residues. Here the CDR3 reads CASSQGVPAATSSYNEQFF. The CDR3 DNA sequence: TGTGCCAGCAGCCAAGGGGTACCAGCGGCGACTAGCTCCTACAATGAGCAGTTCTTC.

This chain joins TRBV7-9 and TRBJ1-6; D not certain. The CDR3 has 15 amino acids. Germline lookup yields CDR1 SEHNR and CDR2 FQNEAQ (reference sequence). Trimming removed 3 bases from V and 0 bases from J, with 6 bases in between. The CDR3 nucleotides are TGTGCCAGCAGCTTTCAGAGCTCCTATAATTCACCCCTCCACTTT. Protein sequence: CASSFQSSYNSPLHF.

The chain uses TRBV30 and TRBJ2-1; D gene unclear. The CDR3 totals 13 residues. Trimming removed 0 bases from V and 10 bases from J, with 13 bases in between. CDR1 and CDR2 (germline): GTSNPN, SVGIG (reference sequence). CDR3 region: CAWSVIQEREQFF. In DNA, the CDR3 is TGTGCCTGGAGTGTAATCCAGGAAAGGGAGCAGTTCTTC.

The chain has TRBV5-1 and TRBJ2-5, with 8 bases lining up with TRBD2. This CDR3 spans 15 amino acids. Germline loops: CDR1 SGHRS, CDR2 YFSETQ. V dropped 1 base and J dropped 5; count of bases not matched to a gene: 7. CDR3 in amino acids: CASSLISGEGETQYF. DNA of the CDR3: TGCGCCAGCAGCTTGATTAGCGGGGAGGGGGAGACCCAGTACTTC.

The chain has TRBV28 and TRBJ1-3, with a weak D call TRBD1 (6 bases). The CDR3 extends over 15 amino acids. The V gene lost 10 bases and the J gene lost 2 bases, with 18 bases spanning the gap. Germline loops: CDR1 MDHEN, CDR2 SYDVKM. The CDR3 nucleotides read TGTGCCACCGAGGACAGCCGAATACCTGGAAACACCATATATTTT. Amino acid sequence: CATEDSRIPGNTIYF.

The chain carries TRBV11-2 and TRBJ2-1; perhaps TRBD1 as D (6 bases). The CDR3 consists of 16 residues. Trimming removed 1 base at V and 1 base at J, with 11 bases between. Looked up from germline, CDR1 is SGHAT and CDR2 is FQNNGV. The CDR3: CASSLGAGASYNEQFF. In DNA, the CDR3 is TGTGCCAGCAGCTTAGGGGCAGGGGCGTCCTACAATGAGCAGTTCTTC.

This chain uses TRBV18 with TRBJ1-1; 7 nucleotides align to TRBD1. V shed 5 bases and J 5 bases; nucleotides not matched to a gene: 5. The V gene's germline CDR1 is KGHSH and CDR2 LQKENI. The CDR3 consists of 13 residues. CDR3: CASSIGQETEAFF. CDR3 nucleotides: TGTGCCAGCTCAATTGGACAGGAGACTGAAGCTTTCTTT.

This chain joins TRBV7-6 and TRBJ1-1; no firm D call. The CDR3 contains 16 residues. Trimming cost V 1 base and J 0 bases, with 12 bases left between them. Germline values: CDR1 SGHVS, CDR2 FNYEAQ. The CDR3 bases are TGTGCCAGCAGCTTAGACCTCGGGCAGGTGAACACTGAAGCTTTCTTT. Residues: CASSLDLGQVNTEAFF. The variable domain in full, completed from reference TRBV7-6 and TRBJ1-1, reads GAGVSQSPRYKVTKRGQDVALRCDPISGHVSLYWYRQALGQGPEFLTYFNYEAQQDKSGLPNDRFSAERPEGSISTLTIQRTEQRDSAMYRCASSLDLGQVNTEAFFGQGTRLTVV.

The J gene is TRBJ2-2, the V gene TRBV2; no firm D call. Germline CDR1 SNHLY, CDR2 FYNNEI. CDR3 length: 15 amino acids. V lost 2 bases and J lost 1, with 8 bases in between. CDR3 in amino acids: CASSEQSQNTGELFF. The CDR3 nucleotides read TGTGCCAGCAGTGAACAATCACAGAACACCGGGGAGCTGTTTTTT.

As concerns this clone: The junction shows a germline mismatch at one end, possibly a read error. The sample contains more than one DNA sequence encoding this CDR3. This chain links TRBV7-9 with TRBJ1-4, with D possibly TRBD1 on 6 matching bases. CDR1 is SEHNR, CDR2 FQNEAQ, per germline (reference sequence). The CDR3 has 15 amino acids. Here the CDR3 reads CASSLGGQPNEKLFF. DNA for the CDR3: TGCGCCAGCAGCTTAGGCGGACAGCCTAATGAAAAACTGTTTTTT.

This clone was counted a few times. CDR3 in DNA: TGTGCCAGCAGCCGCTCCGTAGGGGAAAAACTGTTTTTT. It is translated as CASSRSVGEKLFF. V gene TRBV11-2 combines with J gene TRBJ1-4; D unclear. From germline, CDR1 is SGHAT and CDR2 FQNNGV. The CDR3 extends over 13 amino acids. Trimming stripped 5 bases from V and 8 bases from J, with 12 bases between.

V usage is TRBV10-2 and J usage is TRBJ1-3, with a tentative D call TRBD1 (6 bases). This CDR3 is built from 13 residues. The V end was cut by 8 bases, the J end by 4 bases, with 12 bases between. Germline lookup yields CDR1 WSHSY and CDR2 SAAADI. CDR3 nucleotides: TGCGCCAGCCGACAGGAGGCAGGAAACACCATATATTTT. It encodes CASRQEAGNTIYF.

The CDR3 reads CASSHLGKGSSYEQYF. CDR3 bases: TGCGCCAGCAGCCACCTAGGCAAAGGGTCCTCCTACGAGCAGTACTTC. This chain connects TRBV4-1 to TRBJ2-7; D ambiguous. This CDR3 comprises 16 residues. The V gene lost 3 bases and the J gene lost 0 bases, with 15 bases spanning the gap. In germline, CDR1 is MGHRA, CDR2 YSYEKL.